This entry features one T cell receptor beta chain sequence. The antigen is unknown. Assay used: immunoSEQ multiplex PCR; TCRdb lists only in-frame clones, some missing. The sample lists about 47,000 clones; less than 90% were seen once. The CDR3 totals 14 residues. The germline V gene has CDR1 SGHDT and CDR2 YYEEEE. V dropped 1 base and J dropped 4 bases, with 12 bases sitting between them. The sample is drawn from a study of OX40 agonist ivuxolimab in advanced cancers. About the research overall: Ivuxolimab is a fully human IgG2 antibody that activates OX40 (CD134). Of mixed ages from about 20 to 85 and averaging about 56 years, the group was more than 65% male. Dose-escalation patients' cancers were hepatocellular carcinoma, melanoma, renal cell or head and neck cancer. General study findings and limits: Partial responders at 0.1-3.0 mg/kg showed near-lowest clonal expansion.

The sequence came from an adult with an advanced solid tumor such as melanoma, head and neck, liver or kidney cancer. The sequencing used CD4+ or CD8+ T cells sorted from blood, collected in a trial of the OX40 agonist ivuxolimab. The V call is TRBV5-6, the J call TRBJ2-7; perhaps TRBD1 as D (5 bases). The CDR3 loop is CASSLHPSGYEQYF. The CDR3 DNA reads as TGTGCCAGCAGCTTGCATCCCTCAGGGTACGAGCAGTACTTC. Looking up the rest from reference TRBV5-6 and TRBJ2-7 gives the full variable domain: DAGVTQSPTHLIKTRGQQVTLRCSPKSGHDTVSWYQQALGQGPQFIFQYYEEEERQRGNFPDRFSGHQFPNYSSELNVNALLLGDSALYLCASSLHPSGYEQYFGPGTRLTVT.